This passage covers 17 T cell receptor beta chains from one sample sequenced in a study of tissue T cells after allogeneic stem cell transplantation (dated by TCRdb to 2021 to 2024). The time point label on this specimen signifies: mouse harvest day 7 after allogeneic transplant. Mouse grafts combined 10^7 T-cell-depleted bone marrow cells with 10^6 splenic CD5+ T cells, given via tail vein injection. Libraries were built with the immunoSEQ multiplex PCR assay. TCRdb mirrors the immuneACCESS table, restricted to in-frame sequences. Some clones are absent from its copies; in checked studies, under half trace to an unresolved V gene, and the reason for the others is unknown. Within this sample are around 6,700 clones, with over 35% of them counted one time only. Approximately 6.9% of the sample comes from the top ten. Sequenced material: gut tissue. These receptors originate from a female BALB/c mouse given C57BL/6 T cells with graft-versus-host disease after an allogeneic hematopoietic cell transplant.

A few counts support this clone. The gene symbols are mouse symbols. The read terminates 1 residue ahead of where the CDR3 ends, so the germline J gene completes it. The genes are TRBV5 and TRBJ2-7, with D possibly being TRBD1 (6 bases). Trimming removed 0 bases at V and 0 bases at J, with 9 bases between. The CDR3 runs 15 residues. CDR1 is LGHNA and CDR2 is YNLKQL in the germline V gene (reference sequence). The CDR3 loop is CASSQEGQSSYEQYF. The part of the CDR3 DNA that was read is TGTGCCAGCAGCCAAGAGGGACAAAGCTCCTATGAACAGTAC.

In its sample, this clone was seen a few times. Mouse gene names apply. CDR3 sequence: CASSQDAVYEQYF. CDR3 DNA (partial): TGTGCCAGCAGCCAAGATGCAGTCTATGAACAGTAC. V gene TRBV5 combines with J gene TRBJ2-7, with D hard to call. The CDR3 end falls 1 residue outside the read, so it is completed with the germline J gene. The CDR3 totals 13 residues. The V gene's germline CDR1 is LGHNA and CDR2 YNLKQL (reference sequence). Trimming took off 0 bases at V and 3 bases at J, with 6 bases between the two ends.

Note on this clone: Any gene name here is a mouse gene name. The read is 1 residue too short to cover the CDR3 end, so that end is filled in from the germline J gene. The chain combines TRBV26 with TRBJ1-5; tentatively, D is TRBD1 (5 bases). Germline-derived CDR1 and CDR2 are KGHPV and FQNQEV (reference sequence). The V end was cut by 4 bases, the J end by 1 base, with 5 bases between. The CDR3 has 13 amino acids. The DNA read from the CDR3 is TGTGCCAGCAGTCCAGGGAACAACCAGGCTCCGCTT. The encoded protein is CASSPGNNQAPL. The whole CDR3 protein reads CASSPGNNQAPLF.

A note on this clone: Gene names refer to mouse genes. Read data end 1 residue before the CDR3 end; the end is taken from the germline J gene. This chain links TRBV5 with TRBJ2-5, with 8 bases lining up with TRBD2. The CDR3 sequence is 16 residues long. V shed 2 bases and J 0 bases; nucleotides not matched to a gene: 4. The germline V gene encodes CDR1 LGHNA and CDR2 YNLKQL (reference sequence). CDR3 amino acids: CASSQRWGANQDTQYF. The sequenced part of the CDR3 DNA is TGTGCCAGCAGCCAACGCTGGGGGGCCAACCAAGACACCCAGTAC.

On this clone itself: Mouse gene names and germline throughout. The read ends 1 residue shy of where the CDR3 ends; the end is completed using the germline J gene. The chain is built from TRBV31 and TRBJ2-5; 11 bases map to TRBD2. Germline values: CDR1 GKSSPN, CDR2 SITVG. Trimming removed 0 bases from V and 4 bases from J; junction bases left unmatched: 0. There are 14 residues in the CDR3. CDR3 bases read: TGTGCCTGGAGTCTGGGACTGGGGGAAGACACCCAGTAC. Its translation: CAWSLGLGEDTQY. The CDR3 in its entirety is CAWSLGLGEDTQYF.

Regarding this clone: The listed genes are named as in mouse. CDR3 bases read: TGTGCCAGCAGCCAAGATTGGGGGAGCCCGGCTTCTGGAAATACGCTCTAT. Amino acids: CASSQDWGSPASGNTLY. The CDR3, in full, reads CASSQDWGSPASGNTLYF. The chain combines TRBV5 with TRBJ1-3; D may be TRBD1 (5 bases). The CDR3 is cut off 1 residue early in the read; its end comes from the germline J gene. Trimming left V 0 bases short and J 0 bases short, with 15 bases between. Germline V CDR1 and CDR2: LGHNA, YNLKQL (reference sequence). This CDR3 region has 18 residues.

In regard to this clone: Gene names and germline match the mouse. From the germline J gene comes the end of the CDR3, since the read stops 1 residue before it. The chain combines TRBV13-3 with TRBJ2-5; D may correspond to TRBD1 or TRBD2 (6 bases each). Germline values: CDR1 NNHDY, CDR2 SYVADS. There are 14 residues in the CDR3. Trimming stripped 5 bases from V and 5 bases from J, with 15 bases between. The CDR3 here is CASSRTGAGDTQYF. Partial CDR3 DNA: TGTGCCAGCAGCCGAACGGGGGCGGGAGACACCCAGTAC.

This clone was seen only a few times. Gene names and germline match the mouse. Read coverage stops 1 residue before the CDR3 terminus; the germline J gene supplies the remainder. The chain uses TRBV2 and TRBJ2-4; D may be TRBD1 or TRBD2 (6 bases each). Trimming removed 0 bases from V and 9 bases from J, with 10 bases in between. CDR3 length: 13 residues. Germline V lookup: CDR1 LGHNA, CDR2 YSYQKL. The sequenced part of the CDR3 DNA is TGTGCCAGCAGCCAAGAAAGGGGGGAAACCTTGTAC. Translation gives CASSQERGETLY. The CDR3 as a whole reads CASSQERGETLYF. The whole variable domain, filled in from reference TRBV2 and TRBJ2-4, reads DPKIIQKPKYLVAVTGSEKILICEQYLGHNAMYWYRQSAKKPLEFMFSYSYQKLMDNQTASSRFQPQSSKKNHLDLQITALKPDDSATYFCASSQERGETLYFGAGTRLSVL.

This clone was seen a few times. Mouse gene names apply. The DNA ends 1 residue before the CDR3 does, and the rest of the CDR3 is filled in from the germline J gene. This chain uses TRBV3 with TRBJ2-7, with TRBD2 identical over 7 bases. This CDR3 contains 13 residues. CDR1 and CDR2 (germline): SNHLY, FYNGKV (reference sequence). V trimming: 4 bases; J trimming: 3 bases; junction bases outside the gene matches: 3. CDR3 residues: CASSYGTVYEQYF. The CDR3 DNA, read in part, is TGTGCCAGCAGCTACGGGACTGTCTATGAACAGTAC.

A single count supports this clone. The gene names here belong to mouse. The CDR3 extends 1 residue past the end of the read, so its final part is completed from the germline J gene. V usage is TRBV26 and J usage is TRBJ2-2; unclear D gene. Germline V lookup: CDR1 KGHPV, CDR2 FQNQEV (reference sequence). The CDR3 is 15 amino acids. V was pared by 1 base and J by 0 bases, with 6 bases between. CDR3 bases read: TGTGCCAGCAGTCTGTACCAGGCAAACACCGGGCAGCTCTAC. It codes for CASSLYQANTGQLY. The whole CDR3 region reads CASSLYQANTGQLYF.

Details on this clone: The listed genes are named as in mouse. With the read ending 1 residue before the CDR3 end, the germline J gene is used to fill in that end. This rearrangement joins TRBV20 to TRBJ1-2; possibly TRBD1 for D (6 bases). There are 13 residues in the CDR3. Germline V gene sequence: CDR1 GFQATS, CDR2 STVNSAI. Trimming shortened V by 0 bases and J by 5 bases, and 10 bases separated the two germline ends. CDR3 DNA, as far as it was read: TGTGGTGCTAGGGAGGGGGCGAGGTCCGACTACACC. Protein product: CGAREGARSDYT. The full CDR3 protein reads CGAREGARSDYTF.

A note on this clone: The genes are named according to mouse. Read data end 1 residue before the CDR3 end; the end is taken from the germline J gene. The chain combines TRBV19 with TRBJ2-2, with 10 positions matching TRBD2. Germline CDR1 and CDR2: FNHDT and SITEND (reference sequence). The CDR3 has 16 amino acids. Germline trimming cut 6 bases from V and 4 bases from J; bases unmatched to any gene: 9. CDR3 DNA (partial): TGTGCCAGCACCCTGACTGGGGGGAGTCTCACCGGGCAGCTCTAC. Residues: CASTLTGGSLTGQLY. The full CDR3 is CASTLTGGSLTGQLYF.

As to this clone: Germline and genes: mouse. The read ends 1 residue shy of where the CDR3 ends; the end is completed using the germline J gene. This chain uses TRBV26 with TRBJ2-7, with 7 bases identical to TRBD2. V dropped 0 bases and J dropped 1; count of bases not matched to a gene: 3. Germline CDR1 reads KGHPV; CDR2 reads FQNQEV (reference sequence). The CDR3 spans 15 residues. CDR3 protein: CASSLSLGVSYEQYF. The sequenced CDR3 bases are TGTGCCAGCAGTCTGTCGCTGGGGGTATCCTATGAACAGTAC.

About this clone itself: All gene names here are mouse names. The read finishes 1 residue shy of the CDR3 end, and the germline J gene is used to complete it. The chain links TRBV26 to TRBJ1-2, with 10 bases aligning to TRBD1. CDR1 and CDR2 (germline): KGHPV, FQNQEV (reference sequence). This CDR3 is 15 amino acids long. The V and J ends lost 4 bases and 2 bases, in that order; junction bases with no gene match: 4. CDR3 residues: CASSPPGQGNSDYTF. CDR3 DNA, as far as it was read: TGTGCCAGCAGTCCTCCGGGACAGGGGAACTCCGACTACACC. Supplemented by reference TRBV26 and TRBJ1-2, the full variable domain reads NSKVIQTPRYLVKGQGQKAKMRCIPEKGHPVVFWYQQNKNNEFKFLINFQNQEVLQQIDMTEKRFSAECPSNSPCSLEIQSSEAGDSALYLCASSPPGQGNSDYTFGSGTRLLVI.

As concerns this clone: Gene names and germline match the mouse. The CDR3 end falls 1 residue outside the read, so it is completed with the germline J gene. The rearrangement links TRBV16 to TRBJ2-1, with 12 nucleotides matching TRBD2. The germline CDR1 and CDR2 sequences are SGHSA and FRNQAP. Losses at the gene ends were 5 bases for V and 7 bases for J; bases not matched to a gene: 3. The CDR3 is made up of 14 amino acids. The part of the CDR3 DNA that was read is TGTGCAAGCAGCCCCGGACTGGGGGGGGCTGAGCAGTTC. The encoded protein is CASSPGLGGAEQF. The full CDR3 is CASSPGLGGAEQFF.

Regarding this clone: The gene names here belong to mouse. The sequenced fragment ends 1 residue before the CDR3 boundary, so the rest is inferred from the germline J gene. Other DNA sequences within the sample encode an identical CDR3. The chain has TRBV2 and TRBJ2-1, with 10 bases aligning to TRBD2. The CDR3 is 16 residues long. Germline V gives CDR1 LGHNA, CDR2 YSYQKL. V lost 0 bases, J lost 3 bases, and 2 bases stayed unmatched. CDR3 bases read: TGTGCCAGCAGCCAAGATCGACTGGGGGGCTATGCTGAGCAGTTC. It is translated as CASSQDRLGGYAEQF. The entire CDR3 protein reads CASSQDRLGGYAEQFF.

Details on this clone: The genes are named according to mouse. The read comes to an end 1 residue before the CDR3 does, leaving the germline J gene to fill in the end. This sequence joins TRBV26 and TRBJ2-5; a possible D gene is TRBD2 (6 bases). This CDR3 comprises 14 residues. Germline loops: CDR1 KGHPV, CDR2 FQNQEV (reference sequence). Trimming shortened V by 4 bases and J by 0 bases, and 8 bases separated the two germline ends. CDR3 DNA (partial): TGTGCCAGCAGTCCGACTGGTAACCAAGACACCCAGTAC. Encoded protein: CASSPTGNQDTQY. Given in full, the CDR3 is CASSPTGNQDTQYF.